This TCR beta chain is drawn from a study of T cell changes during pregnancy in multiple sclerosis. This clone was recorded only once. Within the sample, other DNA sequences also encode this same CDR3. From germline, CDR1 is SNHLY and CDR2 FYNNEI. This CDR3 comprises 13 residues. V trimming: 8 bases; J trimming: 4 bases; junction bases outside the gene matches: 1. Using immunoSEQ multiplex PCR, the repertoire was profiled, and TCRdb retains in-frame clones only, with some absent. The profile shows under 50,000 clones, 95% of them singletons. This rearrangement joins TRBV2 to TRBJ2-1, with 11 nucleotides matching TRBD2. The source material was CD8+ T cells from peripheral blood mononuclear cells, sampled in the first trimester of pregnancy. This sequence was found in a female donor with multiple sclerosis, enrolled in a pregnancy study. The CDR3 region is CASGTSGYNEQFF. The CDR3 DNA is TGTGCCAGCGGGACTAGCGGTTACAATGAGCAGTTCTTC. Using reference TRBV2 and TRBJ2-1 for the parts outside the CDR3, the full variable domain is EPEVTQTPSHQVTQMGQEVILRCVPISNHLYFYWYRQILGQKVEFLVSFYNNEISEKSEIFDDQFSVERPDGSNFTLKIRSTKLEDSAMYFCASGTSGYNEQFFGPGTRLTVL.